Below, 21 T cell receptor beta chains from the same sample are listed, as sequenced in a study of T-cell reconstitution after alpha-beta-depleted transplantation in children. Preparation of the TCRbeta library was carried out with unique molecular identifiers. TCRdb ran MiXCR on the PCR reads and lists one entry per CDR3 protein. The sample shows around 450,000 distinct CDR3 sequences, 10% of them seen only once. The sample was PBMCs, taken before TCRalphabeta/CD19-depleted stem cell transplant. These receptors originate from a child aged 2-9 years with inherited bone marrow failure, due to receive a stem cell transplant.

This clonotype was recorded many times. This chain joins TRBV5-1 and TRBJ2-7; weak D call: TRBD2 (5 bases). The CDR3 has 12 residues. Looked up from germline, CDR1 is SGHRS and CDR2 is YFSETQ. Trimming removed 3 bases from V and 5 bases from J, with 9 bases in between. The CDR3 DNA sequence: TGCGCCAGCAGCTCCCAGACTAACGAGCAGTACTTC. Translated: CASSSQTNEQYF.

This clonotype was detected ten times or more. This rearrangement joins TRBV4-3 to TRBJ2-1; unclear D gene. The CDR3 covers 14 residues. Trimming left V 0 bases short and J 4 bases short, with 7 bases between. Germline V gives CDR1 LGHNA, CDR2 YSLEER. The CDR3 reads CASSQDGEYNEQFF. CDR3 nucleotide sequence: TGCGCCAGCAGCCAAGATGGAGAATACAATGAGCAGTTCTTC.

This clonotype was seen ten or more times. This sequence joins TRBV4-3 and TRBJ2-2; 10 bases fit TRBD2. The junction had 3 bases not matched to a gene; V was cut back by 1 base and J by 1 base. Germline V gene data show CDR1 as LGHNA and CDR2 as YSLEER. This CDR3 comprises 17 residues. The CDR3 sequence: CASSQVWTSGNTGELFF. In DNA, the CDR3 is TGCGCCAGCAGCCAAGTCTGGACTAGCGGGAACACCGGGGAGCTGTTTTTT.

Ten or more counts support this clonotype. The chain carries TRBV9 and TRBJ2-7; D is ambiguous. V lost 4 bases to trimming and J lost 2 bases, with 4 bases between them. The CDR3 extends over 11 amino acids. CDR1 SGDLS and CDR2 YYNGEE come from the germline V gene. In nucleotides, the CDR3 is TGTGCCAGCAGCTACACCTACGAGCAGTACTTC. It yields the protein CASSYTYEQYF. Complete variable domain (other parts from reference TRBV9 and TRBJ2-7): DSGVTQTPKHLITATGQRVTLRCSPRSGDLSVYWYQQSLDQGLQFLIQYYNGEERAKGNILERFSAQQFPDLHSELNLSSLELGDSALYFCASSYTYEQYFGPGTRLTVT.

In its sample, this clonotype was seen a few times. The rearrangement joins TRBV19 to TRBJ1-3, with a possible D match to TRBD1 (5 bases). The germline V gene encodes CDR1 LNHDA and CDR2 SQIVND (reference sequence). Deletions cut 1 base from V and 3 bases from J, with 10 bases between. This CDR3 is built from 15 residues. The chain's CDR3 is CASSIGDGYGNTIYF. The CDR3 DNA sequence: TGTGCCAGTAGTATAGGGGACGGCTATGGAAACACCATATATTTT.

This clonotype appeared many times. At one boundary the junction diverges from the germline segment, which might be a read error. The DNA for the CDR3 is TGTGCCAGCAGTTTAAGGACAGGGAACACTGAAGCTTTCTTT. This encodes CASSLRTGNTEAFF. The chain combines TRBV5-1 with TRBJ1-1; 7 bases fit TRBD1. Germline V gene lookup returns CDR1 SGHRS and CDR2 YFSETQ. The CDR3 is made up of 14 amino acids.

This clonotype has ten or more counts. The rearrangement uses TRBV4-3 and TRBJ1-4; D gene unclear. The length of the CDR3 is 15 residues. V dropped 1 base and J dropped 5 bases, with 11 bases sitting between them. Germline CDR1 is LGHNA and CDR2 is YSLEER. CDR3 sequence: CASSQVREGNEKLFF. CDR3 nucleotides: TGCGCCAGCAGCCAAGTTAGGGAGGGCAATGAAAAACTGTTTTTT.

This clonotype was seen ten or more times. This chain links TRBV7-8 with TRBJ1-1, with D tentatively TRBD1 (5 bases). Germline CDR1 is SGHVS and CDR2 is FQNEAQ. The V and J ends lost 5 bases and 0 bases respectively, with 16 bases between them. The CDR3 consists of 16 residues. The CDR3 DNA reads as TGTGCCAGCAGCCCCGGCGGGCGGGGGGTGAACACTGAAGCTTTCTTT. Translating gives CASSPGGRGVNTEAFF. The whole variable domain, filled in from reference TRBV7-8 and TRBJ1-1, reads GAGVSQSPRYKVAKRGQDVALRCDPISGHVSLFWYQQALGQGPEFLTYFQNEAQLDKSGLPSDRFFAERPEGSVSTLKIQRTQQEDSAVYLCASSPGGRGVNTEAFFGQGTRLTVV.

This clonotype was observed many times. V usage is TRBV6-5 and J usage is TRBJ1-2; D might be TRBD1 (6 bases). CDR1 and CDR2 from the germline V gene are MNHEY and SVGAGI. The CDR3 runs to 15 residues. V lost 5 bases to trimming and J lost 5 bases, with 18 bases between them. The CDR3 region has the DNA TGTGCCAGCAGTAACAGGGAGGAGGGGAGATATGGCTACACCTTC. Its translation is CASSNREEGRYGYTF.

Points on this clonotype: It may be a read error: a sequence one base away is much more abundant. The genes are TRBV5-1 and TRBJ2-3; D is perhaps TRBD2 (5 bases). From germline, CDR1 is SGHRS and CDR2 YFSETQ. This CDR3 has 15 residues. Trimming pared 7 bases from V and 0 bases from J, leaving 15 bases between. The CDR3 region is CASLRTEASTDTQYF. The CDR3 DNA reads TGCGCCAGCCTTAGGACGGAGGCTAGCACAGATACGCAGTATTTT.

The chain is built from TRBV7-2 and TRBJ2-7; perhaps TRBD1 as D (6 bases). In germline, CDR1 is SGHTA, CDR2 FQGNSA. V lost 5 bases, J lost 1 base, and 12 bases lay in between. The CDR3 runs to 14 residues. The CDR3, as DNA: TGTGCCAGCAGCAAGACCGGGACATCCTACGAGCAGTACTTC. Residues: CASSKTGTSYEQYF.

V usage is TRBV4-3 and J usage is TRBJ2-5, with D perhaps matching TRBD2 (5 bases). CDR3 length: 18 residues. Germline CDR1 reads LGHNA; CDR2 reads YSLEER. With 0 bases removed from V and 3 bases from J, the gap between germline ends came to 20 bases. CDR3 sequence (DNA): TGCGCCAGCAGCCAAGATCCTCCCTCGGCTAGCTGGGAAGAGACCCAGTACTTC. Encoded protein: CASSQDPPSASWEETQYF.

The genes are TRBV6-5 and TRBJ2-1, with TRBD2 matching 8 bases. The germline gives CDR1 MNHEY, CDR2 SVGAGI. Losses at the gene ends were 2 bases for V and 7 bases for J; bases not matched to a gene: 7. The CDR3 loop spans 15 amino acids. The CDR3 bases are TGTGCCAGCAGTTACGTTGGAGCGGGAGTAAATGAGCAGTTCTTC. Translation: CASSYVGAGVNEQFF.

This clonotype was counted only a few times. This chain joins TRBV7-2 and TRBJ2-2; 9 bases line up with TRBD2. Germline lookup yields CDR1 SGHTA and CDR2 FQGNSA. V dropped 10 bases and J dropped 4; count of bases not matched to a gene: 13. CDR3 length equals 16 residues. CDR3 sequence (DNA): TGTGCCACAAACTTACCGGGACTAGCAGGCACCGGGGAGCTGTTTTTT. It yields the protein CATNLPGLAGTGELFF.

The chain carries TRBV29-1 and TRBJ1-2; TRBD1 might be the D (5 bases). This CDR3 has 13 residues. Germline values: CDR1 SQVTM, CDR2 ANQGSEA. The V and J ends lost 4 bases and 7 bases respectively, with 16 bases between them. The CDR3 DNA reads TGCAGCGTTGGGCCGGGATGGGGGACTGGCTACACCTTC. Translating it yields CSVGPGWGTGYTF.

In its sample, this clonotype was seen many times. The chain links TRBV27 to TRBJ2-2, with D possibly being TRBD1 (7 bases). The CDR3 has 16 amino acids. V was pared by 3 bases and J by 2 bases, with 13 bases between. Germline V gene data show CDR1 as MNHEY and CDR2 as SMNVEV (reference sequence). As DNA, the CDR3 is TGTGCCAGCAGTTTCGCGGGACAGATCAACACCGGGGAGCTGTTTTTT. Translation gives CASSFAGQINTGELFF.

This clonotype showed up just a few times. This CDR3 reads CASSADGPPGPGELFF. Written as DNA, the CDR3 is TGTGCCAGTAGTGCAGACGGACCCCCAGGGCCCGGGGAGCTGTTTTTT. The rearrangement links TRBV19 to TRBJ2-2, with D possibly matching TRBD1 (5 bases). Germline CDR1 is LNHDA and CDR2 is SQIVND (reference sequence). The V end lost 5 bases, the J end lost 6 bases, and 19 bases lay between the germline ends. The CDR3 length is 16 residues.

This clonotype came up many times. V gene TRBV5-1 combines with J gene TRBJ2-1; tentative D call: TRBD1 (7 bases). Germline lookup yields CDR1 SGHRS and CDR2 YFSETQ. Deletions cut 4 bases from V and 1 base from J, with 15 bases between. The CDR3 totals 16 residues. The CDR3 reads CASSRAGGLSYNEQFF. DNA for the CDR3: TGCGCCAGCAGCCGGGCAGGGGGGCTGTCCTACAATGAGCAGTTCTTC. Using reference TRBV5-1 and TRBJ2-1 for the parts outside the CDR3, the full variable domain is KAGVTQTPRYLIKTRGQQVTLSCSPISGHRSVSWYQQTPGQGLQFLFEYFSETQRNKGNFPGRFSGRQFSNSRSEMNVSTLELGDSALYLCASSRAGGLSYNEQFFGPGTRLTVL.

Ten or more counts support this clonotype. The V call is TRBV20-1, the J call TRBJ2-3, with TRBD2 identical over 7 bases. J was trimmed by 2 bases and V by 3 bases; bases with no gene match: 5. Germline values: CDR1 DFQATT, CDR2 SNEGSKA (reference sequence). The CDR3 contains 14 residues. CDR3 bases: TGCAGTGCTAGCTCTAGCGGAGACACAGATACGCAGTATTTT. Translating it yields CSASSSGDTDTQYF.

This clonotype was counted ten times or more. This rearrangement joins TRBV29-1 to TRBJ2-3; D could derive from TRBD1 or TRBD2 (5 bases each). CDR1 is SQVTM and CDR2 is ANQGSEA in the germline V gene. With 0 bases removed from V and 7 bases from J, the gap between germline ends came to 14 bases. CDR3 length: 14 amino acids. CDR3 region: CSVEDVGTGYTQYF. CDR3 in DNA: TGCAGCGTTGAAGATGTGGGGACGGGGTATACGCAGTATTTT.

About this clonotype itself: A much larger clone sits a single nucleotide away, making a read error possible. The chain employs TRBV29-1 and TRBJ2-1; TRBD1 is a possible D gene (5 bases). The germline V and J ends were trimmed by 0 bases and 8 bases, with 14 bases remaining between them. The CDR3 runs 14 residues. CDR1 and CDR2 (germline): SQVTM, ANQGSEA. Here the CDR3 DNA reads TGCAGCGTTGAAGACAGGGAAGGTTTCGATGAGCAGTTCTTC. Translating it yields CSVEDREGFDEQFF.